This TCR beta chain stems from a study of immune aging and cytomegalovirus after organ transplant (dated by TCRdb to the early 2020s). Background for the entire study: Three-drug immunosuppression with prednisone, tacrolimus, and mycophenolate was given to all transplant recipients.

The CDR1 and CDR2 encoded by the germline V gene (reference sequence) are MNHEY and SMNVEV. Including cysteine and phenylalanine, the CDR3 has 16 amino acids. Just CDR3 DNA is preserved here, 48 bases in frame from base 1. This clonotype was seen ten or more times. This receptor's antigen is unknown. Mismatch with germline at one junction end may stem from a read error. The time point label on this specimen signifies: five sample-tagged time points from pre-transplant (day -1) to day 368 post-transplant, pooled. Thawed PBMC were stimulated with a CMV IE-1 overlapping peptide library for approximately 11 hours, with no transport inhibitors added. After thawing, cells were rested overnight and were then stimulated in R10 medium with CD28/CD49d costimulation. The IE-1 peptide library was made up of 15-amino-acid peptides, each overlapping by 11 amino acids. Samples from each time point were barcoded using BD Single-Cell Multiplexing Kit Sample Tags, then pooled and stained with sorting antibodies plus oligo-conjugated anti-CD45RA. A BD FACSAria III was used to sort CMV-responsive CD8+CD137+ and CD4+CD154+ T cells at 4-way purity. Blood was drawn into EDTA vacutainers and was processed by Ficoll gradient within 1-24 hours.

General study outcomes and caveats: Since the sequencing data did not include a CD57 measurement, a conservative gene-based definition of aging was used in its place. Following viremia, cells with an aged phenotype rose post-transplant no matter the clone size, with the increase showing up earlier in large clones (days 200-264) than in small clones. A larger share of large clones was made up of TEMRA cells, and in the seven largest clones (approximately 2,000 cells) aged and TEMRA cells were gained while TCM cells were lost.

Library method: single-cell sequencing. Sequencing used an Illumina NovaSeq 6000. For cell capture and library preparation, the team used the BD Rhapsody Targeted mRNA and AbSeq Reagent Kit in a microwell format. The libraries included TCR, sample tags, AbSeq, and targeted mRNA from the Human T-Cell Expression Panel, along with custom TOX and TOX2 primers. Libraries were sequenced on an Illumina NovaSeq. Per the authors' processing: The analysis covered over 9,500 cells in total, of which 7,000 to 7,500 were CD8 T cells and a few thousand were CD8 T cells with an identifiable TCR CDR3. Raw data were processed with the BD Rhapsody Targeted Analysis Pipeline with V(D)J processing on the Seven Bridges Genomics platform. Quality control, Sample Tag demultiplexing with Lex-BDSMK, clone identification with VDJ Explorer, and Seurat clustering were all done in SeqGeq 1.6.0. Clones comprising <1% of CD8 T cells were considered non-expanded; clones comprising >2.5% of the sample were considered clonal expansions. The public reads were quality trimmed at Q25 with fastp and then assembled into clones with MiXCR by TCRdb, keeping productive beta chains. Every distinct CDR3 protein forms one entry, paired with its most common genes and DNA. These V and J calls derive from TCRdb rather than the authors' analysis. The table for this sample lists approximately 22,000 distinct CDR3 sequences; around 34% of them were counted only once. Together, the top ten hold approximately 26% of the sample.

The clonotype comes from a female donor who had a heart transplant and CMV viremia. Source: CMV peptide-activated CD4+ and CD8+ T cells sorted from blood, taken at five time points, pooled. What this sample's cell subset or site label stands for: sorted CD8+CD137+ and CD4+CD154+ T cells after more than 9 h CMV IE-1 peptide stimulation. This chain joins TRBV27 to TRBJ2-2; 9 of the junction bases match TRBD2. The sequenced DNA: TGTACCAGCAGTTTATTGGTTAGCGGGAGAGCCGGGGAGCTGTTTTTT. This gives the protein CTSSLLVSGRAGELFF.